This T cell receptor beta chain emerged from a study of control samples from healthy donors and cancer patients (dated by TCRdb to the early 2020s). On this clone itself: What this receptor recognizes is not known. Base quality data are lacking; no much larger clone is found one base away.

The receptor library was made with the immunoSEQ multiplex PCR assay. Drawn from immuneACCESS, this table holds only the in-frame rearrangements with V and J called that TCRdb kept. Clones are partly lost; checked studies trace under half to an unresolved V gene and leave the rest unexplained. This sample is represented by over 150,000 clones; around 87% of them were singletons. 1.2% to 1.5% of the sample is held by the ten biggest clonotypes. The CDR3 goes from the cysteine to the phenylalanine over 14 residues. Left in the record is the CDR3 DNA by itself, 42 bases read in frame from the first base. According to the germline V gene, CDR1 reads MDHEN and CDR2 reads SYDVKM. Trimming costs V 2 bases and J 8 bases, and their ends lie 10 bases apart.

Material for sequencing was blood. This receptor chain uses TRBV28 and TRBJ1-6, with no confident D gene call. This TCR was sampled from a woman aged 50 to 60 in good health. The CDR3 corresponds to CASSLEMTDSPLHF. The DNA sequence is as follows: TGTGCCAGCAGTTTAGAGATGACGGATTCACCCCTCCACTTT.